These 24 T cell receptor beta chains originate from one sample sequenced in a study of T cell repertoires in cytomegalovirus infection (dated by TCRdb to the late 2010s). For sequencing, an Illumina HiSeq 1500 was employed. The public reads were reanalyzed by TCRdb: fastp trimming at Q25, MiXCR alignment, in-frame beta chains only. Records with the same CDR3 protein are collapsed into one entry carrying the most frequent genes and DNA. Here the sample has under 850,000 distinct CDR3 sequences; 35% occur a single time. Roughly 2.8% of the sample goes to the ten largest clones. Sequenced input: PBMCs. Every receptor here comes from a human donor in good health (CMV status not recorded). Some clones in this sample may be carry-over from other donors' samples.

The chain links TRBV7-8 to TRBJ2-7; tentatively, D is TRBD1 (5 bases). Germline assignment: CDR1 SGHVS and CDR2 FQNEAQ. The CDR3 covers 14 residues. V was trimmed by 3 bases and J by 3 bases, leaving 12 bases between them. The CDR3 region has the DNA TGTGCCAGCAGCTTGGACGGACACCACTACGAGCAGTACTTC. It encodes CASSLDGHHYEQYF.

The CDR3 reads CASSKTGEQYF. CDR3 DNA sequence: TGTGCCAGCAGTAAGACCGGGGAGCAGTACTTC. The chain has TRBV28 and TRBJ2-7, with D unresolved. This CDR3 contains 11 residues. Germline values: CDR1 MDHEN, CDR2 SYDVKM. Between the trimmed V and J ends, which lost 5 bases and 7 bases, there was a span of 9 bases.

This clonotype was observed a few times. The rearrangement links TRBV27 to TRBJ2-1; either TRBD1 or TRBD2 may fit D (5 bases each). V lost 6 bases, J lost 7 bases, and 16 bases lay in between. The CDR3 consists of 14 residues. CDR1 is MNHEY and CDR2 is SMNVEV in the germline V gene (reference sequence). CDR3 DNA sequence: TGTGCCAGCAGCCTTGGGGCCCAGCGGAATGAGCAGTTCTTC. Its translation is CASSLGAQRNEQFF.

This chain connects TRBV11-1 to TRBJ2-2, with unresolved D. This CDR3 has 13 residues. Germline V gene data show CDR1 as SGHAT and CDR2 as FQDESV (reference sequence). The V gene lost 5 bases and the J gene lost 7 bases, with 11 bases spanning the gap. CDR3 nucleotide sequence: TGTGCCAGCAGCGCAACCTGGCGCGGGGAGCTGTTTTTT. Protein sequence: CASSATWRGELFF.

As to this clonotype: A much larger clone sits a single nucleotide away, making a read error possible. The V and J genes are TRBV27 and TRBJ1-1; D perhaps matches TRBD1 (6 bases). Germline loops: CDR1 MNHEY, CDR2 SMNVEV (reference sequence). This CDR3 is built from 15 residues. V gave up 2 bases and J gave up 3 bases, with 13 bases separating them. CDR3 coding DNA: TGTGCCAGCAGTTTAATCGGGGGGCTCGACACTGAAGCTTTCTTT. Protein: CASSLIGGLDTEAFF.

V gene TRBV7-8 combines with J gene TRBJ2-6; 7 nucleotides match TRBD1. The CDR3 is 20 amino acids. Trimming at V came to 5 bases and at J to 2 bases, leaving 18 bases not matched to a gene. The V gene's germline CDR1 is SGHVS and CDR2 FQNEAQ. The CDR3, as DNA: TGTGCCAGCAGCCGGGGAATGTTCCGGGACAGAGCCCCTGGGGCCAACGTCCTGACTTTC. As protein: CASSRGMFRDRAPGANVLTF.

The gene calls are TRBV5-1 and TRBJ2-3; unclear D gene. CDR3 length: 14 residues. Deletions cut 6 bases from V and 0 bases from J, with 11 bases between. Germline V gene lookup returns CDR1 SGHRS and CDR2 YFSETQ. The CDR3 nucleotides are TGCGCCAGCATCGGCGCAACTAGCACAGATACGCAGTATTTT. Translation gives CASIGATSTDTQYF.

The chain uses TRBV10-3 and TRBJ1-2; D gene unclear. CDR1 is ENHRY and CDR2 is SYGVKD in the germline V gene. V lost 2 bases to trimming and J lost 4 bases, with 8 bases between them. The CDR3 is 13 residues long. DNA for the CDR3: TGTGCCATCAGTGAGACGGTCGGCTATGGCTACACCTTC. It is translated as CAISETVGYGYTF.

V gene TRBV7-6 combines with J gene TRBJ1-4; D not resolved. Germline-derived CDR1 and CDR2 are SGHVS and FNYEAQ. V lost 7 bases and J lost 3, with 15 bases in between. The CDR3 sequence is 15 residues long. CDR3 sequence: CASKHRTGPNEKLFF. CDR3 bases: TGTGCCAGCAAACACCGAACCGGGCCTAATGAAAAACTGTTTTTT.

This clonotype was seen once. The chain uses TRBV27 and TRBJ1-2; D may be TRBD1 (6 bases). This CDR3 has 12 amino acids. Germline-derived CDR1 and CDR2 are MNHEY and SMNVEV (reference sequence). V shed 6 bases and J shed 7 bases, with 12 bases lying between them. As DNA, the CDR3 is TGTGCCAGCAGCCCCGAGGGGGTTGGCTACACCTTC. Its translation: CASSPEGVGYTF.

This chain joins TRBV10-3 and TRBJ2-1, with 8 bases fitting TRBD1. CDR3 length equals 15 residues. Germline loops: CDR1 ENHRY, CDR2 SYGVKD. Germline trimming cut 6 bases from V and 2 bases from J; bases unmatched to any gene: 6. The CDR3 here is CAIRAQGGPYNEQFF. DNA for the CDR3: TGTGCCATCAGGGCACAGGGGGGCCCCTACAATGAGCAGTTCTTC.

A remark on this clonotype: Being one base from a much bigger clone, this may be a read error. The genes are TRBV7-6 and TRBJ2-7; D tentatively fits TRBD1 or TRBD2 (5 bases each). The CDR3 is made up of 14 amino acids. Per germline, CDR1 SGHVS and CDR2 FNYEAQ. The CDR3 DNA follows: TGTGCCAGCATCTTAGACGGGGCCTCCTACGAGCAGTACTTC. Its protein is CASILDGASYEQYF.

This chain connects TRBV7-8 to TRBJ1-5; 8 nucleotides match TRBD1. The trim removed 4 bases at V and 6 bases at J, leaving 14 bases unmatched. The CDR3 length is 17 residues. CDR1 and CDR2 (germline): SGHVS, FQNEAQ. The CDR3 DNA follows: TGTGCCAGCAGCTCTAAGTCTTCGACAGGGGTAGGTCAGCCCCAGCATTTT. It is translated as CASSSKSSTGVGQPQHF.

This clonotype was seen a handful of times. Written as DNA, the CDR3 is TGTGCCAGCACCCCTCATCGGACTCACGGGGGGTTCTTC. It translates to CASTPHRTHGGFF. The V and J genes are TRBV2 and TRBJ2-1; maybe TRBD2 (6 bases). The germline gives CDR1 SNHLY, CDR2 FYNNEI. This CDR3 region has 13 residues. Trimming stripped 7 bases from V and 15 bases from J, with 22 bases between.

This chain links TRBV10-3 with TRBJ2-7, with 11 bases that match TRBD2. From germline, CDR1 is ENHRY and CDR2 SYGVKD. With 4 bases clipped from V and 2 bases from J, the junction kept 4 bases outside the gene matches. This CDR3 region has 15 residues. The CDR3 sequence: CAISGGTSGTYEQYF. The CDR3, as DNA: TGTGCCATCAGTGGAGGGACTAGCGGAACCTACGAGCAGTACTTC.

The rearrangement links TRBV7-9 to TRBJ1-5; the match to TRBD1 covers 10 bases. The trim removed 5 bases at V and 6 bases at J, leaving 22 bases unmatched. Germline CDR1 is SEHNR and CDR2 is FQNEAQ (reference sequence). This CDR3 region has 20 residues. The CDR3: CASSKPDGTGANEVRQPQHF. CDR3 sequence (DNA): TGTGCCAGCAGCAAACCCGACGGGACAGGGGCGAATGAGGTCCGTCAGCCCCAGCATTTT.

The gene calls are TRBV3-1 and TRBJ2-2; D gene ambiguous. This CDR3 is 14 amino acids long. Trimming left V 4 bases short and J 2 bases short, with 8 bases between. CDR1 and CDR2 (germline): LGHDT, YNNKEL (reference sequence). CDR3 DNA sequence: TGTGCCAGCAGCCGTGTCACTAACACCGGGGAGCTGTTTTTT. As protein: CASSRVTNTGELFF.

This clonotype was seen more than once but under ten times. The genes are TRBV7-8 and TRBJ2-7; possibly TRBD2 for D (7 bases). Trimming removed 0 bases at V and 5 bases at J, with 17 bases between. CDR3 length: 16 amino acids. Germline V gives CDR1 SGHVS, CDR2 FQNEAQ. DNA of the CDR3: TGTGCCAGCAGCTTAGCGGGGGGGGCGGCGCGTCACGAGCAGTACTTC. Its protein is CASSLAGGAARHEQYF.

With regard to this clonotype: A much larger clone sits a single nucleotide away, making a read error possible. The V and J genes are TRBV7-2 and TRBJ1-1; possible D gene TRBD1, 6 bases. Germline values: CDR1 SGHTA, CDR2 FQGNSA. CDR3 size: 15 residues. V shed 1 base and J shed 12 bases, with 21 bases lying between them. The CDR3 region has the DNA TGTGCCAGCAGCTTAGTGGTGTCCACAGGGTACATACCTTTCTTT. Amino acid sequence: CASSLVVSTGYIPFF.

The V gene is TRBV7-9, the J gene TRBJ2-2, with D possibly TRBD2 on 5 matching bases. Germline V gives CDR1 SEHNR, CDR2 FQNEAQ (reference sequence). The CDR3 runs 16 residues. V was pared by 4 bases and J by 4 bases, with 16 bases between. CDR3 in DNA: TGTGCCAGCAGCTCGGGAATAGATCTGCGCACCGGGGAGCTGTTTTTT. Its protein is CASSSGIDLRTGELFF. Together with reference TRBV7-9 and TRBJ2-2, the CDR3 gives the full variable domain: DTGVSQNPRHKITKRGQNVTFRCDPISEHNRLYWYRQTLGQGPEFLTYFQNEAQLEKSRLLSDRFSAERPKGSFSTLEIQRTEQGDSAMYLCASSSGIDLRTGELFFGEGSRLTVL.

V usage is TRBV5-8 and J usage is TRBJ1-5; 7 positions match TRBD1. The CDR3 runs to 15 residues. Per germline, CDR1 SGHTS and CDR2 YDEGEE. With 1 base clipped from V and 4 bases from J, the junction kept 5 bases outside the gene matches. CDR3 residues: CASSLLRGLNQPQHF. DNA of the CDR3: TGTGCCAGCAGCTTGTTGAGGGGGCTAAATCAGCCCCAGCATTTT.

V usage is TRBV28 and J usage is TRBJ1-1, with no clear D. CDR3 size: 12 residues. Per germline, CDR1 MDHEN and CDR2 SYDVKM. V was trimmed by 9 bases and J by 0 bases, leaving 8 bases between them. The CDR3 loop reads CASHSVNTEAFF. In nucleotides, the CDR3 is TGTGCCAGTCATTCAGTGAACACTGAAGCTTTCTTT.

This clonotype occurred a few times. V is TRBV27 and J is TRBJ1-2; TRBD1 matches at 12 bases. The junction had 15 bases not matched to a gene; V was cut back by 5 bases and J by 14 bases. Germline V CDR1 and CDR2: MNHEY, SMNVEV (reference sequence). The CDR3 covers 15 residues. Here the CDR3 DNA reads TGTGCCAGCAGTACCGTTCCGGGACAGGGGGCTGGGGAAACCTTC. As protein: CASSTVPGQGAGETF.

This sequence joins TRBV27 and TRBJ2-3; D uncertain. Trimming removed 2 bases from V and 2 bases from J, with 14 bases in between. Germline CDR1 reads MNHEY; CDR2 reads SMNVEV (reference sequence). This CDR3 has 16 residues. This chain's CDR3 is CASSLQRTTHTDTQYF. CDR3 DNA sequence: TGTGCCAGCAGTTTACAGAGAACGACTCACACAGATACGCAGTATTTT.